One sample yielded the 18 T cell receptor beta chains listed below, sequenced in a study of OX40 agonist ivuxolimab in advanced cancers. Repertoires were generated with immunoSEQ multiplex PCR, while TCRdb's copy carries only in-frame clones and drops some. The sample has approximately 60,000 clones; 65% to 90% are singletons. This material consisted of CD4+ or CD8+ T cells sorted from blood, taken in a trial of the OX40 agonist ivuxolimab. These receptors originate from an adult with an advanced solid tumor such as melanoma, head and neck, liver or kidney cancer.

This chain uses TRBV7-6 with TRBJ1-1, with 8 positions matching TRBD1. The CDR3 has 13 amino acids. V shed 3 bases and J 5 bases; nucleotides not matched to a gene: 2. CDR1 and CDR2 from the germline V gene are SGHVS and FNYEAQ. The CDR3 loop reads CASSLTGETEAFF. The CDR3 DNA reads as TGTGCCAGCAGCTTGACAGGGGAAACTGAAGCTTTCTTT.

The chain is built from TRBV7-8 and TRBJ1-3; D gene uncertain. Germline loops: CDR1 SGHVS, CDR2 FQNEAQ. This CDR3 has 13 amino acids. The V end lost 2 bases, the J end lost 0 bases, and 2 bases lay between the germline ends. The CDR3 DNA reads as TGTGCCAGCAGCTTAAGCTCTGGAAACACCATATATTTT. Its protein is CASSLSSGNTIYF.

The CDR3 region is CASRPMNTEAFF. The DNA for the CDR3 is TGTGCTAGCCGCCCGATGAACACTGAAGCTTTCTTT. V and J are TRBV12-5 and TRBJ1-1; D is unresolved. The CDR3 length is 12 residues. Per germline, CDR1 LGHNT and CDR2 FRNRAP. V lost 9 bases to trimming and J lost 0 bases, with 8 bases between them.

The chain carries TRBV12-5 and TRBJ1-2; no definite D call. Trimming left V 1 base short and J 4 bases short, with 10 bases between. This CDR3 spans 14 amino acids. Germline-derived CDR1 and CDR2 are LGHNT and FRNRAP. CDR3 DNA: TGTGCTAGTGGTTTGGGCCAGTCTCGCTATGGCTACACCTTC. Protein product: CASGLGQSRYGYTF.

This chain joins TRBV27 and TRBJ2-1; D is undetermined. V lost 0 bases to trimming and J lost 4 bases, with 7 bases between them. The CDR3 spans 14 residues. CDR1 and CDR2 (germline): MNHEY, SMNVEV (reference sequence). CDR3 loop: CASSLSSRYNEQFF. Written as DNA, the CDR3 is TGTGCCAGCAGTTTATCTTCGCGTTACAATGAGCAGTTCTTC.

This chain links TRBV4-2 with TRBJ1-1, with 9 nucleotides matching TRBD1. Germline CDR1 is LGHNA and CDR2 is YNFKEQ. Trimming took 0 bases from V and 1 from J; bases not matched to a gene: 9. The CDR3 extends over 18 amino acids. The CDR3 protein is CASSQDPAGQGGNTEAFF. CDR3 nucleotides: TGTGCCAGCAGCCAAGATCCGGCGGGACAGGGAGGGAACACTGAAGCTTTCTTT.

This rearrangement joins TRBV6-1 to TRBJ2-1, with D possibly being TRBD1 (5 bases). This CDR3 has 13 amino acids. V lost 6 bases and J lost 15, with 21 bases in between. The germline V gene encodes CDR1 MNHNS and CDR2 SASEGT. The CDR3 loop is CASSPTPKGFRFF. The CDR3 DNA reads TGTGCCAGCAGCCCCACCCCGAAGGGGTTTCGGTTCTTC.

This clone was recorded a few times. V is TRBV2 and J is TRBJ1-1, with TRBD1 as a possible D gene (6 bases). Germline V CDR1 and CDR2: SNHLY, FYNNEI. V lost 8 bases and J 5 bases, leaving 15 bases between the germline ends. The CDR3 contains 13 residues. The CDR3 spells CASGTGGGTEAFF. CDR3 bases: TGTGCCAGCGGAACGGGAGGGGGAACTGAAGCTTTCTTT.

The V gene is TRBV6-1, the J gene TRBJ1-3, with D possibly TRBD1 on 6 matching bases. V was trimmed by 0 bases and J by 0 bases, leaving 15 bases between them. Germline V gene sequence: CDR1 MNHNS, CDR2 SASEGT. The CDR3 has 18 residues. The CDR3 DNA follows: TGTGCCAGCAGTGAAGCGAGGGGGAGGAAATACTCTGGAAACACCATATATTTT. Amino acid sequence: CASSEARGRKYSGNTIYF.

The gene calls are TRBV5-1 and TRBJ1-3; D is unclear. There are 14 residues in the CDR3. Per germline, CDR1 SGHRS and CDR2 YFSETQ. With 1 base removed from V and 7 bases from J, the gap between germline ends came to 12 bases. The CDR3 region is CASSLSQSGNTIYF. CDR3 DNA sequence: TGCGCCAGCAGCTTGTCGCAGTCGGGGAACACCATATATTTT.

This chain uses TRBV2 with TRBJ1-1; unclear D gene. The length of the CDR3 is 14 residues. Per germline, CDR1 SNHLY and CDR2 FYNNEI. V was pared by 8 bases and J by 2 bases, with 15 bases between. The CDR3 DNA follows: TGTGCCAGCGAGTGGGCCCTTCTAAACACTGAAGCTTTCTTT. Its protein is CASEWALLNTEAFF.

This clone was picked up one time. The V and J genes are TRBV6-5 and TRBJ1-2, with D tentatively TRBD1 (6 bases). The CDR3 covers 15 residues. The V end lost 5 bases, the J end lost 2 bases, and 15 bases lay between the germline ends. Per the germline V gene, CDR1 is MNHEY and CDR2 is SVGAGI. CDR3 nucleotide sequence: TGTGCCAGCAGTACATTCAGGGGCCCCAACTATGGCTACACCTTC. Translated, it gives CASSTFRGPNYGYTF.

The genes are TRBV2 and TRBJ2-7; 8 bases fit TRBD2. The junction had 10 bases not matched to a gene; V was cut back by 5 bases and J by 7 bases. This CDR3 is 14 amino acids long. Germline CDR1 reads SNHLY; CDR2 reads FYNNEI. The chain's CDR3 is CASSPGLVDSEQYF. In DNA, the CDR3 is TGTGCCAGCAGTCCGGGACTAGTGGATTCTGAGCAGTACTTC.

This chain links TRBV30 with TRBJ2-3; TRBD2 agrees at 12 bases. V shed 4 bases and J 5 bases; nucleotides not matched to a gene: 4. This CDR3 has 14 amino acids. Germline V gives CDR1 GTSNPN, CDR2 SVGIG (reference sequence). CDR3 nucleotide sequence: TGTGCCTGGAACCGGGGACTAGCGGGAGATACGCAGTATTTT. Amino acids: CAWNRGLAGDTQYF.

CDR3 sequence: CASSPVELGDYGYTF. The CDR3 nucleotides are TGTGCCAGCTCACCAGTCGAGCTGGGGGACTATGGCTACACCTTC. This chain links TRBV18 with TRBJ1-2; D is possibly TRBD1 (5 bases). Trimming cost V 2 bases and J 3 bases, with 13 bases left between them. The length of the CDR3 is 15 residues. The V gene's germline CDR1 is KGHSH and CDR2 LQKENI.

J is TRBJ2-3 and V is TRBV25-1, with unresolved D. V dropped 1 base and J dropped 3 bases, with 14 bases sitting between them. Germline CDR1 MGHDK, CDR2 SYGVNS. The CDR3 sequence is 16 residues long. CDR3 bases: TGTGCCAGCAGTGAATCCGGACCACACATGACAGATACGCAGTATTTT. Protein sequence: CASSESGPHMTDTQYF.

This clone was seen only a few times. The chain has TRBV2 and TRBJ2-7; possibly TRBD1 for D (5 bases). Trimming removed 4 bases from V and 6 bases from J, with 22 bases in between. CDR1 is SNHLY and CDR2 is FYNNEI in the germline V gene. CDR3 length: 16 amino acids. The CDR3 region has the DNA TGTGCCAGCAGTGCAGTCCGGTCAGGGTCCGGCGGCGAGCAGTACTTC. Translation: CASSAVRSGSGGEQYF. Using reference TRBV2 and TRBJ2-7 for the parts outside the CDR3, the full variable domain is EPEVTQTPSHQVTQMGQEVILRCVPISNHLYFYWYRQILGQKVEFLVSFYNNEISEKSEIFDDQFSVERPDGSNFTLKIRSTKLEDSAMYFCASSAVRSGSGGEQYFGPGTRLTVT.

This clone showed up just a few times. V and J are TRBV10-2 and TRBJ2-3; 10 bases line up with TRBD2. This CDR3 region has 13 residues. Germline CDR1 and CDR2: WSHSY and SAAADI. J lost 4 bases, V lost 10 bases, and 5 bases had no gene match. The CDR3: CATMLAGADTQYF. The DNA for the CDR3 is TGCGCCACGATGCTAGCGGGGGCAGATACGCAGTATTTT.